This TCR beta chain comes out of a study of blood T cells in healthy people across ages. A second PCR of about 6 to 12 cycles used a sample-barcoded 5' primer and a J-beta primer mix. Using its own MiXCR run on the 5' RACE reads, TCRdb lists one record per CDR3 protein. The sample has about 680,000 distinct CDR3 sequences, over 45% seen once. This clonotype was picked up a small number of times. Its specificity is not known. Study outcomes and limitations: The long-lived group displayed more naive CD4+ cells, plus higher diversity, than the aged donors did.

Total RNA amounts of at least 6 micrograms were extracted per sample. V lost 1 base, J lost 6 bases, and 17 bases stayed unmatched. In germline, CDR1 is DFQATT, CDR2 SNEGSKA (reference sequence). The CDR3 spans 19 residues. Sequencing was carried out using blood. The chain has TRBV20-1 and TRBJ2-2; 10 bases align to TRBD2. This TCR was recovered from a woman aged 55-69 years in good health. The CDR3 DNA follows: TGCAGTGCTAGAGTCATAGCGAGGGCTAGCGGGAGTGGTGCCGGGGAGCTGTTTTTT. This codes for CSARVIARASGSGAGELFF.